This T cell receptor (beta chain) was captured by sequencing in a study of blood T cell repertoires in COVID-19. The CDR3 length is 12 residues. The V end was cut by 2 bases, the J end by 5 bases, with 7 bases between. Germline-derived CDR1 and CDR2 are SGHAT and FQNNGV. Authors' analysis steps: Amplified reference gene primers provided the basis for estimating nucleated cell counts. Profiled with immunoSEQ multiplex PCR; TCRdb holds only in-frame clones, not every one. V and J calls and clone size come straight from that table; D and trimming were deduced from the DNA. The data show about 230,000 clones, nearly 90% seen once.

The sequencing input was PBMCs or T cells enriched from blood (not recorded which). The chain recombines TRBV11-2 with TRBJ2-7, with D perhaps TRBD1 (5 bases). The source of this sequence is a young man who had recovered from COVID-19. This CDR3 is CASSLLGHEQYF. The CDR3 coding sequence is TGTGCCAGCAGCTTATTGGGGCACGAGCAGTACTTC.